This is a list of T cell receptor beta chains from one sample in a study of T cell responses to AZD1222 COVID-19 vaccine. Only in-frame clones appear in the TCRdb table, and some are missing; sequencing was by immunoSEQ multiplex PCR. The repertoire has 100,000 or so clones, more than 85% of them found once; the top ten carry under 3.5%. The starting material was peripheral blood, obtained 28 days after the second AZD1222 dose. Receptor source: an adult who received the AZD1222 COVID-19 vaccine. CDR3s include the opening cysteine and the closing phenylalanine or tryptophan. Each record gives: D gene, V gene, J gene, CDR3 protein. D genes are given only for firm matches.

.	TRBV10-2	TRBJ1-6	CASSVGGVRPLHF
TRBD2	TRBV7-2	TRBJ2-5	CASSLEVLAGGETQYF
.	TRBV5-1	TRBJ2-4	CASSLRGGKNIQYF
TRBD1	TRBV6-5	TRBJ2-5	CARKTGEETQYF
TRBD1	TRBV5-1	TRBJ2-7	CASSLGQGAEQYF
.	TRBV30	TRBJ1-4	CAWSPGTNEKLFF
.	TRBV27	TRBJ2-7	CASSLRQDSSYEQYF
.	TRBV5-1	TRBJ1-2	CASSHDNVNYGYTF
.	TRBV28	TRBJ2-7	CASSPEHHTGTPYEQYF
.	TRBV15	TRBJ2-1	CATSRGGGNYNEQFF
.	TRBV5-1	TRBJ1-4	CASSAGGVGGEKLFF
.	TRBV19	TRBJ1-4	CASSISRATNEKLFF
.	TRBV24-1	TRBJ1-2	CATSDLPLGYTF
TRBD1	TRBV7-9	TRBJ1-2	CASSLEVQGAGGYTF
TRBD1	TRBV2	TRBJ2-7	CASNRQGPSSYEQYF
TRBD1	TRBV7-9	TRBJ1-3	CASSSQTGAGNTIYF
.	TRBV19	TRBJ1-1	CASSMGTGLNTEAFF
.	TRBV12-3/TRBV12-4	TRBJ2-5	CASSAGGLGTQYF
.	TRBV5-1	TRBJ2-7	CASRPIPEGREQYF
.	TRBV5-1	TRBJ1-2	CASSLEAGRIVSYGYTF
.	TRBV30	TRBJ1-4	CAYELGNEKLFF
.	TRBV15	TRBJ1-3	CATSRDPTEGNTIYF
TRBD1	TRBV3-1/TRBV3-2	TRBJ1-5	CASSQGTQGGGNQPQHF
.	TRBV6-5	TRBJ1-6	CASSYSSSLGSPLHF
.	TRBV19	TRBJ1-2	CASSAQTGFSYGYTF
.	TRBV28	TRBJ2-2	CASSPAFGELFF
.	TRBV4-1	TRBJ1-5	CASSQTLGALNQPQHF
.	TRBV13	TRBJ2-2	CASSGAGSSTGELFF
.	TRBV2	TRBJ1-3	CASSDRRTLSGNTIYF
TRBD1	TRBV30	TRBJ1-6	CAWSLGQGNSPLHF
.	TRBV6-1	TRBJ1-4	CASGDIATNEKLFF
.	TRBV30	TRBJ2-7	CALKTDLDYEQYF
TRBD2	TRBV20-1	TRBJ2-1	CRKRGGREQFF
.	TRBV6-6	TRBJ1-3	CASSYSYLDRGNTIYF